Shown below are 29 T cell receptor beta chains from a single sample sequenced in a study of T cells in Graves' hyperthyroidism and ophthalmopathy (dated by TCRdb to the late 2010s). Preparation of the library involved multiplex PCR. TCRdb lists the instrument as Illumina HiSeq 2000. Amplification of TCR beta CDR3 regions was carried out from RNA transcripts. For the first round of RT-PCR on the TCR CDR3, the HTBI primer set was used together with the Qiagen OneStep RT-PCR kit. TCRdb handled the public reads itself, with Q25 trimming in fastp and clone calling in MiXCR, and kept productive beta chains. Entries are consolidated by CDR3 protein sequence, retaining the most common genes and DNA. In all, the sample holds a few hundred thousand distinct CDR3 sequences, and roughly 15% of those were seen once. Of the sample, roughly 19% falls within the top ten clones. The sample was blood. The receptor set was obtained from a woman aged 60-75 years with Graves' ophthalmopathy.

There are many counts of this clonotype. One end of the junction varies from germline; a read error may be responsible. The V gene is TRBV28, the J gene TRBJ2-5; the match to TRBD2 covers 8 bases. The CDR3 spans 15 residues. CDR1 and CDR2 (germline): MDHEN, SYDVKM. The CDR3 region has the DNA TGTGCCCGCAGGAGAGCGGGAGAAGGAGGAGAGACCCAGTACTTC. Its protein product is CARRRAGEGGETQYF.

This clonotype was recorded a few times. The chain has TRBV19 and TRBJ2-3, with D possibly being TRBD1 or TRBD2 (5 bases each). Germline V CDR1 and CDR2: LNHDA, SQIVND (reference sequence). The CDR3 is 17 residues long. The chain's CDR3 is CATRTGKGPRGTDTQYF. CDR3 nucleotide sequence: TGTGCGACGAGGACGGGAAAAGGTCCCAGGGGCACAGATACGCAGTATTTT.

At least ten counts were recorded for this clonotype. The chain couples TRBV20-1 to TRBJ2-5, with D perhaps being TRBD1 or TRBD2 (5 bases each). Germline V gene lookup returns CDR1 DFQATT and CDR2 SNEGSKA (reference sequence). The length of the CDR3 is 15 residues. Deletions cut 1 base from V and 1 base from J, with 13 bases between. This CDR3 reads CSARASRDVQETQYF. DNA for the CDR3: TGCAGTGCTAGAGCCTCCCGGGACGTCCAAGAGACCCAGTACTTC.

DNA of the CDR3: TGTGCCTCTGGAGTTTTGGGGGAGCAGTTCTTC. Encoded protein: CASGVLGEQFF. The chain couples TRBV9 to TRBJ2-1; D is unclear. The CDR3 consists of 11 residues. Per the germline V gene, CDR1 is SGDLS and CDR2 is YYNGEE. Trimming stripped 10 bases from V and 10 bases from J, with 15 bases between.

This clonotype has at least ten counts. The CDR3 sequence: CASSLERRDSDTQYF. CDR3 in DNA: TGCGCCAGCAGCTTGGAGCGGCGGGACTCAGATACGCAGTATTTT. The chain has TRBV5-1 and TRBJ2-3; tentative D call: TRBD2 (6 bases). V lost 0 bases, J lost 4 bases, and 12 bases lay in between. CDR1 is SGHRS, CDR2 YFSETQ, per germline. The CDR3 loop spans 15 amino acids.

Only a few counts were recorded for this clonotype. V usage is TRBV19 and J usage is TRBJ1-4, with D possibly TRBD1 on 6 matching bases. This CDR3 has 15 amino acids. V was shortened by 6 bases and J by 7 bases, with 18 bases between the two germline ends. Germline V gives CDR1 LNHDA, CDR2 SQIVND (reference sequence). CDR3: CASRSEQGRSEKLFF. CDR3 sequence (DNA): TGTGCCAGTAGGAGCGAGCAGGGGAGGAGTGAAAAACTGTTTTTT. Looking up the rest from reference TRBV19 and TRBJ1-4 gives the full variable domain: DGGITQSPKYLFRKEGQNVTLSCEQNLNHDAMYWYRQDPGQGLRLIYYSQIVNDFQKGDIAEGYSVSREKKESFPLTVTSAQKNPTAFYLCASRSEQGRSEKLFFGSGTQLSVL.

With respect to this clonotype: A much larger clone sits a single nucleotide away, making a read error possible. The conserved final phenylalanine or tryptophan is absent from the CDR3, which likely points to a read error. The J gene is TRBJ1-5, the V gene TRBV6-2 or TRBV6-3; D may be TRBD1 (5 bases). The CDR3 covers 15 residues. The germline gives CDR1 MNHEY, CDR2 SVGEGT. Trimming shortened V by 6 bases and J by 7 bases, and 19 bases separated the two germline ends. CDR3 coding DNA: TGTGCCAGCAGGGATGTGACAGCGGGCGGACAGCCCCAGCATCTT. Translated, it gives CASRDVTAGGQPQHL.

This clonotype was observed at least ten times. The chain uses TRBV7-9 and TRBJ1-1; the D is unclear. Trimming shortened V by 8 bases and J by 1 base, and 8 bases separated the two germline ends. The CDR3 consists of 12 residues. Germline values: CDR1 SEHNR, CDR2 FQNEAQ (reference sequence). CDR3 coding DNA: TGTGCCAGCGGGCACCCGAACACTGAAGCTTTCTTT. It yields the protein CASGHPNTEAFF.

V and J are TRBV4-1 and TRBJ2-3, with TRBD2 matching 8 bases. The ends lost 1 base at V and 1 base at J; junction bases unmatched: 4. This CDR3 comprises 16 residues. Germline V gene data show CDR1 as MGHRA and CDR2 as YSYEKL. The CDR3 region has the DNA TGCGCCAGCAGCCAAGGGGGTAGCGGGGGCACAGATACGCAGTATTTT. As protein: CASSQGGSGGTDTQYF.

This clonotype has a count of ten or more. The chain carries TRBV12-3 or TRBV12-4 and TRBJ2-1, with 7 bases fitting TRBD2. V lost 6 bases and J lost 4; bases outside the gene matches: 12. This CDR3 is 16 amino acids long. The CDR3 DNA reads as TGTGCCAGCAGCCTCCGGACTAGTCTTAATTACAATGAGCAGTTCTTC. It yields the protein CASSLRTSLNYNEQFF.

The table lists this clonotype with a few counts. The chain uses TRBV6-1 and TRBJ2-1; the D gene could be TRBD1 or TRBD2 (7 bases each). Germline-derived CDR1 and CDR2 are MNHNS and SASEGT. Trimming removed 8 bases from V and 0 bases from J, with 11 bases in between. The CDR3 totals 14 residues. The CDR3 loop is CASLRGGSYNEQFF. Written as DNA, the CDR3 is TGTGCCAGCCTCAGGGGGGGCTCCTACAATGAGCAGTTCTTC.

This clonotype was recorded many times. The rearrangement links TRBV9 to TRBJ2-2; TRBD2 matches 14 bases. CDR3 length: 16 amino acids. Germline V gene data show CDR1 as SGDLS and CDR2 as YYNGEE. J was trimmed by 6 bases and V by 5 bases; bases with no gene match: 6. CDR3 residues: CASREGLAGEPGELFF. The CDR3 DNA sequence: TGTGCCAGCAGAGAGGGACTAGCGGGAGAGCCCGGGGAGCTGTTTTTT.

This clonotype has at least ten counts. The V call is TRBV4-1, the J call TRBJ2-1; the D gene could be TRBD1 or TRBD2 (5 bases each). Germline V lookup: CDR1 MGHRA, CDR2 YSYEKL. V was cut by 4 bases and J by 9 bases, with 19 bases left in between. The CDR3 extends over 15 amino acids. Here the CDR3 reads CASSPGTVVDLEQFF. The CDR3 DNA reads as TGCGCCAGCAGCCCCGGGACCGTAGTCGATCTTGAGCAGTTCTTC.

The chain has TRBV6-1 and TRBJ2-1; 7 bases line up with TRBD2. Germline V gene sequence: CDR1 MNHNS, CDR2 SASEGT. V dropped 1 base and J dropped 8; count of bases not matched to a gene: 5. The CDR3 is 14 residues long. The CDR3 is CASSEGGGEDEQFF. The CDR3 region has the DNA TGTGCCAGCAGTGAAGGGGGGGGGGAGGATGAGCAGTTCTTC.

This sequence joins TRBV10-3 and TRBJ1-1; 7 bases map to TRBD1. Trimming removed 7 bases from V and 5 bases from J; junction bases left unmatched: 10. Germline V gene lookup returns CDR1 ENHRY and CDR2 SYGVKD. The CDR3 has 14 amino acids. The CDR3 region is CAITPTGDETEAFF. The CDR3 nucleotides read TGTGCCATCACCCCTACAGGGGACGAGACTGAAGCTTTCTTT.

This clonotype was seen ten or more times. V and J are TRBV6-1 and TRBJ2-7, with D perhaps TRBD2 (6 bases). The CDR3 is 15 amino acids. Germline CDR1 MNHNS, CDR2 SASEGT. Trimming took off 6 bases at V and 2 bases at J, with 17 bases between the two ends. CDR3 nucleotides: TGTGCCAGCAGCCCGGGGGAGCGGGTGACCTACGAGCAGTACTTC. This sequence encodes CASSPGERVTYEQYF.

The sample holds many counts of this clonotype. J is TRBJ2-7 and V is TRBV30; D gene unclear. The CDR3 spans 12 residues. Trimming took off 2 bases at V and 1 base at J, with 6 bases between the two ends. Germline loops: CDR1 GTSNPN, CDR2 SVGIG (reference sequence). The CDR3 DNA reads TGTGCCTGGAGTCCGAGGTCCTACGAGCAGTACTTC. Translation gives CAWSPRSYEQYF.

This clonotype was counted ten times or more. V gene TRBV7-8 combines with J gene TRBJ1-6; D gene ambiguous. CDR1 and CDR2 from the germline V gene are SGHVS and FQNEAQ. This CDR3 region has 16 residues. The V end lost 0 bases, the J end lost 4 bases, and 10 bases lay between the germline ends. CDR3 in amino acids: CASSLARTLYNSPLHF. The CDR3 DNA reads TGTGCCAGCAGCTTAGCGCGAACCCTTTATAATTCACCCCTCCACTTT.

Comment on this clonotype: This may come from a read error, since a much larger clone is one base off. Because the CDR3 is missing its conserved closing phenylalanine or tryptophan, this is likely a read error. The CDR3 sequence is CAWSVPQSYGYTI. Here the CDR3 DNA reads TGTGCCTGGAGTGTCCCCCAGAGCTATGGCTACACCATC. The chain couples TRBV30 to TRBJ1-2; D is unresolved. CDR3 length equals 13 residues. Germline V gene lookup returns CDR1 GTSNPN and CDR2 SVGIG (reference sequence). V was pared by 0 bases and J by 4 bases, with 9 bases between.

Ten or more counts support this clonotype. The chain couples TRBV12-3 or TRBV12-4 to TRBJ2-7; 8 bases agree with TRBD2. V gave up 8 bases and J gave up 3 bases; unmatched junction bases: 9. The CDR3 is 14 residues long. The CDR3 DNA is TGTGCCAGCCGCCCGGGGGGGATTATCTACGAGCAGTACTTC. Encoded protein: CASRPGGIIYEQYF.

The V gene is TRBV12-3 or TRBV12-4, the J gene TRBJ1-5; D unclear. V lost 6 bases, J lost 8 bases, and 14 bases lay in between. The CDR3 consists of 13 residues. Here the CDR3 DNA reads TGTGCCAGCAGCTCCTCTCGGGGAGAGCCCCAGCATTTT. Translated, it gives CASSSSRGEPQHF.

This clonotype was seen ten or more times. J is TRBJ2-1 and V is TRBV2, with D perhaps matching TRBD1 or TRBD2 (5 bases each). The germline V gene encodes CDR1 SNHLY and CDR2 FYNNEI. V was cut by 3 bases and J by 0 bases, with 12 bases left in between. This CDR3 spans 16 amino acids. The CDR3 loop reads CASSEPGRSSYNEQFF. The CDR3 DNA is TGTGCCAGCAGTGAGCCGGGACGGAGCTCCTACAATGAGCAGTTCTTC.

V and J are TRBV28 and TRBJ1-3; D is uncertain. V dropped 0 bases and J dropped 2 bases, with 5 bases sitting between them. Germline V gives CDR1 MDHEN, CDR2 SYDVKM. The CDR3 has 14 residues. The CDR3 bases are TGTGCCAGCAGTTTATGGGAAACTGGAAACACCATATATTTT. Its translation: CASSLWETGNTIYF.

This clonotype was recorded many times. The genes are TRBV12-3 or TRBV12-4 and TRBJ1-1, with D maybe TRBD1 (6 bases). V was trimmed by 5 bases and J by 9 bases, leaving 16 bases between them. The CDR3 is 13 residues long. DNA for the CDR3: TGTGCCAGCAGTCACCACAGGGAGCTCAAAGCTTTCTTT. The encoded protein is CASSHHRELKAFF.

This clonotype has at least ten counts. V is TRBV7-6 and J is TRBJ1-4; D remains ambiguous. The germline CDR1 and CDR2 sequences are SGHVS and FNYEAQ. V dropped 1 base and J dropped 0 bases, with 6 bases sitting between them. The CDR3 runs to 15 residues. The CDR3 DNA follows: TGTGCCAGCAGCTTAGAGGGAGCAACTAATGAAAAACTGTTTTTT. Amino acid sequence: CASSLEGATNEKLFF.

This clonotype occurred many times. This chain connects TRBV7-2 to TRBJ2-7; D not resolved. The V gene's germline CDR1 is SGHTA and CDR2 FQGNSA. CDR3 length: 13 residues. The V end lost 2 bases, the J end lost 7 bases, and 12 bases lay between the germline ends. The CDR3 nucleotides read TGTGCCAGCAGCTTATACGAGACGAGAGAGCAGTACTTC. The encoded protein is CASSLYETREQYF. The full variable domain, with the rest looked up from reference TRBV7-2 and TRBJ2-7, is GAGVSQSPSNKVTEKGKDVELRCDPISGHTALYWYRQSLGQGLEFLIYFQGNSAPDKSGLPSDRFSAERTGGSVSTLTIQRTQQEDSAVYLCASSLYETREQYFGPGTRLTVT.

This clonotype was detected only a few times. The chain recombines TRBV9 with TRBJ2-1, with D possibly matching TRBD2 (5 bases). V lost 0 bases and J 7 bases, leaving 20 bases between the germline ends. The CDR3 has 17 residues. Germline CDR1 is SGDLS and CDR2 is YYNGEE. CDR3 sequence: CASSVEIWVGSVNEQFF. The CDR3 region has the DNA TGTGCCAGCAGCGTAGAGATATGGGTTGGTAGCGTGAATGAGCAGTTCTTC.

In this sample, this clonotype turned up many times. The chain links TRBV30 to TRBJ2-7; 7 bases line up with TRBD1. Germline CDR1 is GTSNPN and CDR2 is SVGIG (reference sequence). The CDR3 extends over 12 amino acids. Germline trimming cut 3 bases from V and 9 bases from J; bases unmatched to any gene: 8. DNA of the CDR3: TGTGCCTGGAGCGATGGACAGGTCGCGCAGTACTTC. Translated: CAWSDGQVAQYF. Complete variable domain (other parts from reference TRBV30 and TRBJ2-7): SQTIHQWPATLVQPVGSPLSLECTVEGTSNPNLYWYRQAAGRGLQLLFYSVGIGQISSEVPQNLSASRPQDRQFILSSKKLLLSDSGFYLCAWSDGQVAQYFGPGTRLTVT.

This clonotype was observed a handful of times. Just one base apart from a much larger clone, this may be a read error. The chain links TRBV12-3 or TRBV12-4 to TRBJ1-1; D not certain. The CDR3 is made up of 15 amino acids. The CDR3 nucleotides are TGTGCCAGCAGTTTAAGGGCACTCTCGAACACTAAAGCTTTCTTT. Encoded protein: CASSLRALSNTKAFF.